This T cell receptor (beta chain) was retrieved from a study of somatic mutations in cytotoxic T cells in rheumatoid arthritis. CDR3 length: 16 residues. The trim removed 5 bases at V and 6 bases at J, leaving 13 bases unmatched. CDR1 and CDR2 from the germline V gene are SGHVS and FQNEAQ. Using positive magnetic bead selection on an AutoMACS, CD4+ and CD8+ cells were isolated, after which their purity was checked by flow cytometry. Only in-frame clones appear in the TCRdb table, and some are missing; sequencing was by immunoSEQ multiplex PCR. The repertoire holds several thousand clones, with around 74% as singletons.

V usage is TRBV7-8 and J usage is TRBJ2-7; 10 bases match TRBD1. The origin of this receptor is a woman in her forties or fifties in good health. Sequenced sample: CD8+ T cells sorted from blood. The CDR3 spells CASSTSGTGDVGEQYF. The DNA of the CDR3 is TGTGCCAGCAGCACCTCCGGGACAGGGGACGTGGGCGAGCAGTACTTC. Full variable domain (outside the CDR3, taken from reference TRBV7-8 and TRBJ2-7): GAGVSQSPRYKVAKRGQDVALRCDPISGHVSLFWYQQALGQGPEFLTYFQNEAQLDKSGLPSDRFFAERPEGSVSTLKIQRTQQEDSAVYLCASSTSGTGDVGEQYFGPGTRLTVT.